The 22 T cell receptor beta chains below were found in one sample sequenced in a study of regulatory T cells in long-lasting Graves disease. Arm-PCR of CDR3 regions and iRepertoire HTBI primers were the basis on which TCR beta libraries were built. TCRdb re-called the multiplex PCR reads with MiXCR, one entry per CDR3 protein. Counted here are a few hundred thousand distinct CDR3 sequences, 22% occurring once; the ten biggest clones make up approximately 14%. Time point specified: persistent/refractory GD, antithyroid drugs over 5 years with positive TRAb. TCR sequences were obtained from RNA taken from PBMCs. Sequenced material: peripheral blood mononuclear cells (PBMCs), taken when the disease was refractory, from a patient treated with antithyroid drugs. All receptors come from a female donor with Graves disease.

This clonotype was observed a few times. This sequence joins TRBV10-3 and TRBJ2-7; 10 bases line up with TRBD2. This CDR3 spans 15 amino acids. Germline V gives CDR1 ENHRY, CDR2 SYGVKD. The ends lost 0 bases at V and 6 bases at J; junction bases unmatched: 5. CDR3 sequence (DNA): TGTGCCATCAGTGAGTCGGGACTAGCGCTGATCGAGCAGTACTTC. It codes for CAISESGLALIEQYF.

This clonotype came up many times. This chain joins TRBV12-3 or TRBV12-4 and TRBJ2-7; 9 bases are a match to TRBD2. The CDR3 sequence is 16 residues long. V gave up 5 bases and J gave up 0 bases; unmatched junction bases: 8. Written as DNA, the CDR3 is TGTGCCAGCAGTCTAGGGACTAGCCTCTTCTCCTACGAGCAGTACTTC. Translated: CASSLGTSLFSYEQYF.

There are many counts of this clonotype. This sequence joins TRBV14 and TRBJ2-7; tentatively, D is TRBD1 (6 bases). Germline CDR1 and CDR2: SGHDN and FVKESK. CDR3 length: 14 amino acids. V shed 2 bases and J shed 0 bases, with 8 bases lying between them. The CDR3 is CASSQRQASYEQYF. In DNA, the CDR3 is TGTGCCAGCAGCCAACGACAGGCCTCCTACGAGCAGTACTTC.

V and J are TRBV30 and TRBJ1-2, with unresolved D. Germline lookup yields CDR1 GTSNPN and CDR2 SVGIG (reference sequence). There are 12 residues in the CDR3. V lost 0 bases and J 6 bases, leaving 8 bases between the germline ends. CDR3 coding DNA: TGTGCCTGGAGTGTGAATCTCGATGGCTACACCTTC. It translates to CAWSVNLDGYTF.

In this sample, this clonotype turned up many times. The rearrangement joins TRBV2 to TRBJ1-5; no clear D gene. This CDR3 comprises 15 residues. Germline assignment: CDR1 SNHLY and CDR2 FYNNEI. V lost 0 bases and J 0 bases, leaving 6 bases between the germline ends. CDR3 in DNA: TGTGCCAGCAGTGAAGCAGGTGGTAGCAATCAGCCCCAGCATTTT. Translation: CASSEAGGSNQPQHF.

In its sample, this clonotype was seen many times. This chain links TRBV11-2 with TRBJ2-7; D not certain. The CDR3 is 13 residues long. Germline CDR1 and CDR2: SGHAT and FQNNGV. V dropped 1 base and J dropped 6 bases, with 10 bases sitting between them. In DNA form, the CDR3 reads TGTGCCAGCAGCTTAGTCCCCAACCTCGAGCAGTACTTC. Its translation is CASSLVPNLEQYF.

This clonotype appeared a few times. The V gene is TRBV15, the J gene TRBJ2-5, with D perhaps matching TRBD1 (5 bases). The CDR3 spans 14 residues. In germline, CDR1 is LNHNV, CDR2 YYDKDF (reference sequence). Trimming left V 3 bases short and J 4 bases short, with 12 bases between. CDR3 sequence (DNA): TGTGCCACCAGCAGGGATCAGGGCTTAGAGACCCAGTACTTC. Its protein is CATSRDQGLETQYF.

V is TRBV7-2 and J is TRBJ2-3; D unclear. Trimming removed 2 bases at V and 0 bases at J, with 9 bases between. The CDR3 is 15 amino acids. The V gene's germline CDR1 is SGHTA and CDR2 FQGNSA. As DNA, the CDR3 is TGTGCCAGCAGCTTAAGTGGCGAGAGCACAGATACGCAGTATTTT. Translation gives CASSLSGESTDTQYF.

To note about this clonotype: Just one base apart from a much larger clone, this may be a read error. The chain is built from TRBV28 and TRBJ2-6; TRBD1 matches at 8 bases. The CDR3 runs 17 residues. Germline CDR1 is MDHEN and CDR2 is SYDVKM. CDR3 protein: CASSTGQGYSGANALTF. CDR3 nucleotide sequence: TGTGCCAGCAGTACAGGACAGGGCTACTCTGGGGCCAACGCCCTGACTTTC.

There are a few counts of this clonotype. The V gene is TRBV25-1, the J gene TRBJ2-5; TRBD1 or TRBD2 may be the D gene (7 bases each). The CDR3 has 15 amino acids. Germline V gene sequence: CDR1 MGHDK, CDR2 SYGVNS. V was trimmed by 1 base and J by 4 bases, leaving 13 bases between them. Written as DNA, the CDR3 is TGTGCCAGCAGTGAATCGGGCAGGGGGGGAGAGACCCAGTACTTC. This gives the protein CASSESGRGGETQYF.

The genes are TRBV6-1 and TRBJ1-1; D not resolved. Germline V CDR1 and CDR2: MNHNS, SASEGT. The CDR3 length is 9 residues. Between the trimmed V and J ends, which lost 3 bases and 10 bases, there was a span of 3 bases. In nucleotides, the CDR3 is TGTGCCAGCAGTGAGGGAGCTTTCTTT. Amino acid sequence: CASSEGAFF.

J is TRBJ1-1 and V is TRBV29-1, with a tentative D call TRBD1 (6 bases). The V gene lost 4 bases and the J gene lost 8 bases, with 14 bases spanning the gap. The germline V gene has CDR1 SQVTM and CDR2 ANQGSEA. This CDR3 contains 12 residues. This CDR3 reads CSVAGGADEAFF. CDR3 nucleotides: TGCAGCGTTGCGGGGGGCGCGGACGAAGCTTTCTTT.

Details on this clonotype: One end of the junction fails to match germline, which may point to a read error. This chain uses TRBV12-3 or TRBV12-4 with TRBJ2-2, with TRBD1 matching over 7 bases. The CDR3 is 15 residues long. The CDR3, as DNA: TGTGCCAGCAGTTTGGGGACAGCGAACACCGGGGAGCCGTTTTTT. Its translation: CASSLGTANTGEPFF.

In this sample, this clonotype turned up many times. The chain recombines TRBV29-1 with TRBJ1-1; 11 bases align to TRBD1. The CDR3 sequence is 13 residues long. V shed 7 bases and J 1 base; nucleotides not matched to a gene: 2. Germline assignment: CDR1 SQVTM and CDR2 ANQGSEA. The CDR3 nucleotides read TGCAGCGGGGGGACAGGGGGGAACACTGAAGCTTTCTTT. Translating it yields CSGGTGGNTEAFF.

The V gene is TRBV13, the J gene TRBJ2-2; tentatively, D is TRBD1 (6 bases). V lost 1 base to trimming and J lost 7 bases, with 13 bases between them. The CDR3 contains 15 residues. Germline V gene sequence: CDR1 PRHDT, CDR2 FYEKMQ (reference sequence). The CDR3 loop is CASSLAITGLGELFF. The CDR3 DNA reads TGTGCCAGCAGCTTAGCCATTACAGGGCTCGGGGAGCTGTTTTTT. Full variable domain (rest looked up from reference TRBV13 and TRBJ2-2): AAGVIQSPRHLIKEKRETATLKCYPIPRHDTVYWYQQGPGQDPQFLISFYEKMQSDKGSIPDRFSAQQFSDYHSELNMSSLELGDSALYFCASSLAITGLGELFFGEGSRLTVL.

This clonotype appeared once. This sequence may be a read error, since a much larger clone differs from it by one base. Here the CDR3 omits its conserved ending phenylalanine or tryptophan, so a read error is the likely source. The chain uses TRBV28 and TRBJ1-1; 7 positions agree with TRBD1. The CDR3 contains 12 residues. V dropped 6 bases and J dropped 6; count of bases not matched to a gene: 4. Germline V CDR1 and CDR2: MDHEN, SYDVKM. The CDR3 sequence is CASRTGDAEAFI. The CDR3 nucleotides are TGTGCCAGCAGAACAGGGGATGCTGAAGCTTTCATT.

Worth noting for this clonotype: One base away lies a much larger clone, so this may be a sequencing read error. The V call is TRBV6-2 or TRBV6-3, the J call TRBJ2-5, with 9 bases aligning to TRBD2. The CDR3 is 15 amino acids. V trimming: 7 bases; J trimming: 2 bases; junction bases outside the gene matches: 8. The germline V gene encodes CDR1 MNHEY and CDR2 SVGEGT. CDR3 nucleotides: TGTGCCAGCATCGAGCGCGGGGGGGATCAAGAGACCCAGTACTTC. Translating it yields CASIERGGDQETQYF.

This clonotype was seen at least ten times. This chain uses TRBV20-1 with TRBJ2-7; D unclear. V was trimmed by 3 bases and J by 5 bases, leaving 8 bases between them. This CDR3 has 11 residues. CDR1 and CDR2 from the germline V gene are DFQATT and SNEGSKA (reference sequence). In DNA, the CDR3 is TGCAGTGCTAGCCTCCGGAACGAGCAGTACTTC. Protein: CSASLRNEQYF.

Many counts were recorded for this clonotype. The rearrangement links TRBV12-3 or TRBV12-4 to TRBJ1-1, with D maybe TRBD1 (5 bases). This CDR3 is built from 13 residues. Trimming took 5 bases from V and 1 from J, leaving 8 bases between them. The CDR3 region is CASSRDPNTEAFF. Written as DNA, the CDR3 is TGTGCCAGCAGTAGGGACCCGAACACTGAAGCTTTCTTT.

This clonotype was detected a few times. The V gene is TRBV10-3, the J gene TRBJ2-1; TRBD2 matches at 9 bases. After removal of 6 bases from V and 4 bases from J, the junction contained 4 bases not matched to a gene. The CDR3 length is 14 residues. CDR1 and CDR2 from the germline V gene are ENHRY and SYGVKD. For the CDR3, the DNA is TGTGCCATCAGCTTACTAGCGGGTTACAATGAGCAGTTCTTC. It encodes CAISLLAGYNEQFF.

This clonotype was picked up a small number of times. CDR3 nucleotides: TGTGCCATCAGTGACAGGGGAGAGAGCTATGGCTACACCTTC. It codes for CAISDRGESYGYTF. The rearrangement links TRBV10-3 to TRBJ1-2; possibly TRBD1 for D (6 bases). CDR1 and CDR2 (germline): ENHRY, SYGVKD. The CDR3 is made up of 14 amino acids. The ends were cut back, 3 bases at V and 4 bases at J, with 12 bases in the middle.

A word on this clonotype: One end of the junction does not line up with germline, which may come from a read error. The chain employs TRBV7-3 and TRBJ2-1; D unresolved. Germline V CDR1 and CDR2: SGHTA, FQGTGA. This CDR3 has 14 amino acids. The CDR3 DNA follows: TGTGCCAGCAGCTTAAATCCACTTGACAATGAGCAGTTCTTT. As protein: CASSLNPLDNEQFF.